Following are 26 T cell receptor beta chains from one sample sequenced in a study of blood T cell repertoires in COVID-19. TCRdb's table, derived via immunoSEQ multiplex PCR, lists solely in-frame clones and lacks some. The sample includes 190,000 or so clones, roughly 86% of them seen just once. Sequenced input: peripheral blood. Every receptor here comes from a man aged 40-49 years with active or convalescent COVID-19.

This clone has just one count. The J gene is TRBJ2-3, the V gene TRBV7-3; possibly TRBD1 for D (5 bases). Germline values: CDR1 SGHTA, CDR2 FQGTGA. The CDR3 is 15 amino acids. V was shortened by 5 bases and J by 4 bases, with 16 bases between the two germline ends. CDR3 nucleotides: TGTGCCAGCAGCCCCACCCATGCAGGGTCAGATACGCAGTATTTT. It encodes CASSPTHAGSDTQYF.

This clone appeared a single time. V usage is TRBV28 and J usage is TRBJ1-5, with D possibly TRBD1 on 6 matching bases. Trimming pared 8 bases from V and 3 bases from J, leaving 11 bases between. In germline, CDR1 is MDHEN, CDR2 SYDVKM. The CDR3 totals 13 residues. The CDR3 spells CASYDRNNQPQHF. Written as DNA, the CDR3 is TGTGCCAGCTATGACAGGAACAATCAGCCCCAGCATTTT. The variable domain in full, completed from reference TRBV28 and TRBJ1-5, reads DVKVTQSSRYLVKRTGEKVFLECVQDMDHENMFWYRQDPGLGLRLIYFSYDVKMKEKGDIPEGYSVSREKKERFSLILESASTNQTSMYLCASYDRNNQPQHFGDGTRLSIL.

This clone has a handful of counts. The genes are TRBV27 and TRBJ2-7, with 10 bases lining up with TRBD2. The ends lost 6 bases at V and 2 bases at J; junction bases unmatched: 10. The length of the CDR3 is 16 residues. The germline V gene has CDR1 MNHEY and CDR2 SMNVEV (reference sequence). The DNA of the CDR3 is TGTGCCAGCAGCCCCGAAGCGGGGGGGCGACCCTACGAGCAGTACTTC. Translated: CASSPEAGGRPYEQYF.

This clone was observed a handful of times. The rearrangement joins TRBV10-3 to TRBJ1-3; unclear D gene. The CDR3 consists of 12 residues. Looked up from germline, CDR1 is ENHRY and CDR2 is SYGVKD. The V end was cut by 6 bases, the J end by 8 bases, with 11 bases between. This CDR3 reads CAISFEGDTIYF. The CDR3 nucleotides are TGTGCCATCAGCTTTGAGGGCGACACCATATATTTT.

This rearrangement joins TRBV28 to TRBJ2-5; the D gene is possibly TRBD1 (8 bases). Germline loops: CDR1 MDHEN, CDR2 SYDVKM. With 11 bases removed from V and 0 bases from J, the gap between germline ends came to 19 bases. The CDR3 spans 15 residues. CDR3 sequence: CAGGDRSRYQETQYF. The CDR3 nucleotides read TGTGCCGGGGGGGACAGGTCCAGGTACCAAGAGACCCAGTACTTC. Variable domain in full (rest from reference TRBV28 and TRBJ2-5): DVKVTQSSRYLVKRTGEKVFLECVQDMDHENMFWYRQDPGLGLRLIYFSYDVKMKEKGDIPEGYSVSREKKERFSLILESASTNQTSMYLCAGGDRSRYQETQYFGPGTRLLVL.

This chain connects TRBV5-1 to TRBJ2-2; 8 nucleotides line up with TRBD2. The CDR3 totals 13 residues. Germline-derived CDR1 and CDR2 are SGHRS and YFSETQ. V shed 5 bases, J shed 5 bases, and the junction held 2 bases outside the gene matches. CDR3 DNA: TGCGCCAGCAGGCAGCGGGAGACCGGGGAGCTGTTTTTT. Its protein is CASRQRETGELFF.

The genes are TRBV9 and TRBJ2-6; weak D call: TRBD1 (6 bases). Trimming stripped 5 bases from V and 0 bases from J, with 12 bases between. The germline V gene has CDR1 SGDLS and CDR2 YYNGEE. This CDR3 spans 16 amino acids. CDR3 DNA: TGTGCCAGCAGTTCAGACAGGTCCTCTGGGGCCAACGTCCTGACTTTC. It translates to CASSSDRSSGANVLTF.

The genes are TRBV19 and TRBJ2-2; 9 bases agree with TRBD2. The CDR3 has 14 residues. With V trimmed by 6 bases and J by 2 bases, 1 base remained unmatched. From germline, CDR1 is LNHDA and CDR2 SQIVND (reference sequence). The chain's CDR3 is CASRRGGNTGELFF. CDR3 nucleotides: TGTGCCAGTAGGCGGGGGGGCAACACCGGGGAGCTGTTTTTT.

The chain joins TRBV7-6 to TRBJ2-5, with TRBD2 identical over 13 bases. V dropped 4 bases and J dropped 5; count of bases not matched to a gene: 10. The CDR3 loop spans 17 amino acids. CDR1 and CDR2 from the germline V gene are SGHVS and FNYEAQ. CDR3 region: CASSSSTSGGAWETQYF. The CDR3 nucleotides read TGTGCCAGCAGCTCCTCAACTAGCGGGGGGGCCTGGGAGACCCAGTACTTC. The full variable domain, with the rest looked up from reference TRBV7-6 and TRBJ2-5, is GAGVSQSPRYKVTKRGQDVALRCDPISGHVSLYWYRQALGQGPEFLTYFNYEAQQDKSGLPNDRFSAERPEGSISTLTIQRTEQRDSAMYRCASSSSTSGGAWETQYFGPGTRLLVL.

V and J are TRBV7-3 and TRBJ2-1; tentative D call: TRBD2 (5 bases). The CDR3 spans 14 residues. CDR1 and CDR2 (germline): SGHTA, FQGTGA. V lost 5 bases, J lost 5 bases, and 13 bases lay in between. In DNA, the CDR3 is TGTGCCAGCAGCGGCCCGGGGAGCGACAATGAGCAGTTCTTC. It is translated as CASSGPGSDNEQFF.

The V gene is TRBV20-1, the J gene TRBJ2-3; D is ambiguous. Trimming shortened V by 3 bases and J by 1 base, and 8 bases separated the two germline ends. The germline V gene has CDR1 DFQATT and CDR2 SNEGSKA (reference sequence). This CDR3 region has 13 residues. CDR3 sequence (DNA): TGCAGTGCTAGTGCGTCCGGCACAGATACGCAGTATTTT. Residues: CSASASGTDTQYF.

This chain joins TRBV2 and TRBJ1-1; no firm D call. The V and J ends lost 9 bases and 4 bases respectively, with 15 bases between them. The germline V gene has CDR1 SNHLY and CDR2 FYNNEI. The CDR3 is made up of 13 amino acids. Here the CDR3 DNA reads TGTGCCAGAACAAACCTCAGTGGCACTGAAGCTTTCTTT. Its protein is CARTNLSGTEAFF.

This chain joins TRBV4-1 and TRBJ2-5; weak D call: TRBD2 (6 bases). This CDR3 has 15 amino acids. V lost 0 bases to trimming and J lost 1 base, with 9 bases between them. CDR1 is MGHRA and CDR2 is YSYEKL in the germline V gene. The CDR3 nucleotides are TGCGCCAGCAGCCAAGATAGGGACTCCCAAGAGACCCAGTACTTC. It encodes CASSQDRDSQETQYF.

The chain joins TRBV4-2 to TRBJ2-4; 10 bases map to TRBD2. Germline CDR1 reads LGHNA; CDR2 reads YNFKEQ. J was trimmed by 7 bases and V by 4 bases; bases with no gene match: 25. CDR3 length: 21 residues. Written as DNA, the CDR3 is TGTGCCAGCAGCCCCCGGGGGAGCGGGGGGGCCCCGGTGGGGAGTGGTAACATTCAGTACTTC. The encoded protein is CASSPRGSGGAPVGSGNIQYF.

Points on this clone: The sample carries other DNA sequences with the same CDR3. The chain couples TRBV12-3 or TRBV12-4 to TRBJ2-2; 7 nucleotides agree with TRBD2. The V segment lost 3 bases and the J segment 5 bases; nucleotides outside the gene matches: 0. The CDR3 runs to 13 residues. CDR3 region: CASSLGGTGELFF. The CDR3 DNA reads as TGTGCCAGCAGTTTGGGAGGGACCGGGGAGCTGTTTTTT.

This rearrangement joins TRBV11-3 to TRBJ2-7; a weak D match, TRBD1 (6 bases). CDR3 length: 15 amino acids. The ends were cut back, 0 bases at V and 6 bases at J, with 15 bases in the middle. In germline, CDR1 is SGHNT, CDR2 YENEEA. DNA of the CDR3: TGTGCCAGCAGCTTAGATCAGGGGTCATTGGGCGAGCAGTACTTC. It codes for CASSLDQGSLGEQYF. Full variable domain (remainder filled in from reference TRBV11-3 and TRBJ2-7): EAGVVQSPRYKIIEKKQPVAFWCNPISGHNTLYWYLQNLGQGPELLIRYENEEAVDDSQLPKDRFSAERLKGVDSTLKIQPAELGDSAVYLCASSLDQGSLGEQYFGPGTRLTVT.

The genes are TRBV19 and TRBJ2-7; D perhaps matches TRBD1 (5 bases). The germline V and J ends were trimmed by 1 base and 2 bases, with 12 bases remaining between them. The CDR3 extends over 15 amino acids. In germline, CDR1 is LNHDA, CDR2 SQIVND (reference sequence). The CDR3 sequence: CASSIGAGSPYEQYF. The CDR3 nucleotides are TGTGCCAGTAGTATAGGGGCAGGGTCCCCCTACGAGCAGTACTTC.

CDR3 sequence (DNA): TGTGCCAGCAGCGATCTCGGGACAGGGTCCTACGAGCAGTACTTC. As protein: CASSDLGTGSYEQYF. This rearrangement joins TRBV28 to TRBJ2-7, with 9 bases identical to TRBD1. Germline assignment: CDR1 MDHEN and CDR2 SYDVKM. This CDR3 is 15 amino acids long. Trimming at V came to 6 bases and at J to 1 base, leaving 7 bases not matched to a gene.

The CDR3 reads CASSLEPGSGNTIYF. The DNA of the CDR3 is TGCGCCAGCAGCTTGGAGCCCGGGTCAGGAAACACCATATATTTT. The V call is TRBV5-1, the J call TRBJ1-3; D is unresolved. CDR3 size: 15 residues. Germline CDR1 SGHRS, CDR2 YFSETQ. With 0 bases removed from V and 4 bases from J, the gap between germline ends came to 11 bases.

This clone was counted only a few times. The rearrangement joins TRBV7-9 to TRBJ1-5; D is possibly TRBD1 (5 bases). V was shortened by 2 bases and J by 5 bases, with 10 bases between the two germline ends. The CDR3 length is 14 residues. Germline CDR1 reads SEHNR; CDR2 reads FQNEAQ (reference sequence). The CDR3 loop is CASSLLEGDQPQHF. The CDR3 region has the DNA TGTGCCAGCAGCTTACTGGAAGGGGATCAGCCCCAGCATTTT.

This clone was detected a few times. V is TRBV9 and J is TRBJ1-3, with TRBD1 matching over 8 bases. J was trimmed by 0 bases and V by 1 base; bases with no gene match: 6. This CDR3 has 17 residues. Germline CDR1 is SGDLS and CDR2 is YYNGEE. In nucleotides, the CDR3 is TGTGCCAGCAGCGTACAGGGGGCCCGATTCTCTGGAAACACCATATATTTT. Translated, it gives CASSVQGARFSGNTIYF.

This chain uses TRBV5-1 with TRBJ2-1; D gene uncertain. Trimming cost V 0 bases and J 6 bases, with 7 bases left between them. CDR3 length equals 13 residues. Germline CDR1 is SGHRS and CDR2 is YFSETQ. The CDR3 sequence: CASSLGFGNEQFF. CDR3 coding DNA: TGCGCCAGCAGCTTGGGATTCGGCAATGAGCAGTTCTTC.

The chain employs TRBV3-1 (or the pseudogene TRBV3-2) and TRBJ2-5; TRBD2 agrees at 11 bases. Germline loops: CDR1 LGHDT, CDR2 YNNKEL (reference sequence). Trimming took 4 bases from V and 5 from J; bases not matched to a gene: 15. This CDR3 has 18 amino acids. The CDR3 loop is CASSPLAGGLRGQETQYF. Written as DNA, the CDR3 is TGTGCCAGCAGCCCTTTAGCGGGGGGGCTCCGGGGTCAGGAGACCCAGTACTTC.

The V gene is TRBV27, the J gene TRBJ1-2, with a possible D match to TRBD1 (5 bases). V lost 2 bases, J lost 2 bases, and 18 bases lay in between. CDR3 size: 17 residues. Germline loops: CDR1 MNHEY, CDR2 SMNVEV (reference sequence). CDR3 region: CASSLVGTPMANYGYTF. In nucleotides, the CDR3 is TGTGCCAGCAGTTTAGTAGGGACTCCTATGGCAAACTATGGCTACACCTTC.

V and J are TRBV11-2 and TRBJ2-3; 8 positions match TRBD2. CDR3 length equals 17 residues. The V gene end was trimmed by 1 base and the J gene end by 8 bases; junction bases not matched to a gene: 14. Germline CDR1 is SGHAT and CDR2 is FQNNGV. The DNA of the CDR3 is TGTGCCAGCAGCTTAGTTTTGTCGGGGGGGACATTTGTTACGCAGTATTTT. Encoded protein: CASSLVLSGGTFVTQYF.

This sequence joins TRBV7-9 and TRBJ1-5, with D perhaps TRBD1 (5 bases). The germline V gene encodes CDR1 SEHNR and CDR2 FQNEAQ (reference sequence). This CDR3 spans 13 amino acids. Deletions cut 4 bases from V and 5 bases from J, with 9 bases between. In DNA form, the CDR3 reads TGTGCCAGCAGCTCCGGGGGGGATCAGCCCCAGCATTTT. Translation gives CASSSGGDQPQHF. The entire variable domain, with the rest obtained from reference TRBV7-9 and TRBJ1-5, is as follows: DTGVSQNPRHKITKRGQNVTFRCDPISEHNRLYWYRQTLGQGPEFLTYFQNEAQLEKSRLLSDRFSAERPKGSFSTLEIQRTEQGDSAMYLCASSSGGDQPQHFGDGTRLSIL.